The rows below give T cell receptor beta chains drawn from one sample of a study of T-cell memory formation after mild COVID-19. TCRdb analysed the 5' RACE reads with MiXCR anew, one entry per CDR3 protein. Of about 340,000 distinct CDR3 sequences in the sample, roughly 15% were seen once. Material: PBMCs or a T cell subset sorted from them (not recorded which). The receptors come from a man aged 18-30 years who had mild COVID-19 (a few samples of this study predate the infection). Cell type and time point are not known. The CDR3 runs from the conserved cysteine through the conserved F or W. D genes are given only for firm matches. Clone size is stated in some rows and not others, as once, few, many or a class when expanded.

TRBV29-1	NA	13	NA	TRBJ1-1	TGCAGCGTTCTGGAGGGCCGAGGCTCTGAAGCTTTCTTT	CSVLEGRGSEAFF
TRBV6-1	NA	16	NA	TRBJ2-7	TGTGCCAGCAGTGAAGCCCTTCGGGATCCTACCTACGAGCAGTACTTC	CASSEALRDPTYEQYF
TRBV12-3/TRBV12-4	NA	16	TRBD2	TRBJ2-7	TGTGCCAGCACCTTCCTCGATTCGGGGGGGCTTTACGAGCAGTACTTC	CASTFLDSGGLYEQYF
TRBV5-1	NA	14	TRBD1	TRBJ1-3	TGCGCCAGCAGCTTGGGAGGGGGCCGGAACACCATATATTTT	CASSLGGGRNTIYF
TRBV7-8	NA	15	TRBD2	TRBJ2-3	TGTGCCAGCAGCACCACTGCGGGGGTGGGAGATACGCAGTATTTT	CASSTTAGVGDTQYF
TRBV20-1	NA	13	NA	TRBJ1-5	TGCAGTGCTACCCGGCAGGGCAATCAGCCCCAGCATTTT	CSATRQGNQPQHF
TRBV23-1	NA	13	NA	TRBJ2-4	TGCGCCAGCAGTGGGCAGCCGAAAAACATTCAGTACTTC	CASSGQPKNIQYF
TRBV4-2	NA	14	TRBD2	TRBJ2-3	TGTGCCAGCAGCCAAGATCGGGGGGGTGATACGCAGTATTTT	CASSQDRGGDTQYF
TRBV11-2	many	14	TRBD2	TRBJ2-2	TGTGCCAGCAGCTCTAGACTAGCCGGCGGGGAGCTGTTTTTT	CASSSRLAGGELFF
TRBV25-1	NA	16	NA	TRBJ2-5	TGTGCCAGCAGTGCGTCCGGGGGACCAACTAAGGGGACCCAGTACTTC	CASSASGGPTKGTQYF
TRBV29-1	many	13	NA	TRBJ2-7	TGCAGCGTTGAAGGTGCGGCCCGATACGAGCAGTACTTC	CSVEGAARYEQYF
TRBV12-3/TRBV12-4	once	14	TRBD1	TRBJ1-2	TGTGCCAGCAGTGCCTCTCAGGGGGCGGGAGGCTACACCTTC	CASSASQGAGGYTF
TRBV12-3/TRBV12-4	few	14	NA	TRBJ1-5	TGTGCCAGCAGTCCAGTGGCGGGGAATCAGCCCCAGCATTTT	CASSPVAGNQPQHF
TRBV6-5	NA	16	NA	TRBJ2-6	TGTGCCAGCAGTTTGCATGAGTTTTCTGGGGCCAACGTCCTGACTTTC	CASSLHEFSGANVLTF
TRBV4-3	NA	14	NA	TRBJ1-2	TGCGCCAGCAGCCAAGATAGGTTAATCTATGGCTACACCTTC	CASSQDRLIYGYTF
TRBV3-1	NA	13	NA	TRBJ1-2	TGTGCCAGCAGCCAAGAAAGCTACTATGGCTACACCTTC	CASSQESYYGYTF
TRBV28	few	14	NA	TRBJ2-1	TGTGCCAGCAGTTTTGCGGACTTCCTAAATGAGCAGTTCTTC	CASSFADFLNEQFF
TRBV7-9	many	17	TRBD2	TRBJ2-7	TGTGCCAGCAGCCCGGGAAGTAGCGGGCTGCCCGGGCACGAGCAGTACTTC	CASSPGSSGLPGHEQYF
TRBV7-8	NA	16	TRBD1	TRBJ2-2	TGTGCCAGCAGCTTTCCGCCGACAGGGGACACCGGGGAGCTGTTTTTT	CASSFPPTGDTGELFF
TRBV28	few	15	NA	TRBJ2-1	TGTGCCAGCATTACTGGGGCCCAGACCACGAGTGAGCAGTTCTTC	CASITGAQTTSEQFF
TRBV7-7	NA	13	NA	TRBJ2-2	TGTGCTAGCAGCTCGATGAACACCGGGGAGCTGTTTTTT	CASSSMNTGELFF
TRBV7-2	few	14	NA	TRBJ2-5	TGTGCCAGCAGCTCGACACTAGTGGCAGAGACCCAGTACTTC	CASSSTLVAETQYF
TRBV29-1	NA	16	NA	TRBJ2-7	TGCAGCGTTGAAGGCGAGAGGGGAATGGGACCCTACGAGCAGTACTTC	CSVEGERGMGPYEQYF
TRBV6-2/TRBV6-3	many	14	TRBD2	TRBJ2-1	TGTGCCAGTACCAGGACTAGCGCGGGAAGTGAGCAGTTCTTC	CASTRTSAGSEQFF
TRBV6-6	few	13	NA	TRBJ1-1	TGTGCCAGCAGTTACTCCCCCTGGTCGGAAGCTTTCTTT	CASSYSPWSEAFF
TRBV5-1	few	15	TRBD1	TRBJ2-2	TGCGCCAGCAGCTCGGACAGGGTGGGAGCCGGGGAGCTGTTTTTT	CASSSDRVGAGELFF
TRBV5-1	few	14	NA	TRBJ1-2	TGCGCCAGCAGCCCGACAGGAGGGAGCTATGGCTACACCTTC	CASSPTGGSYGYTF
TRBV7-2	few	17	TRBD1	TRBJ1-1	TGTGCCAGCAGAGTGACAGGGCTCCGGAGTTCGGGCACTGAAGCTTTCTTT	CASRVTGLRSSGTEAFF
TRBV6-5	NA	15	TRBD2	TRBJ2-1	TGTGCCAGCACCCTAACTAGCGGGGACTACAATGAGCAGTTCTTC	CASTLTSGDYNEQFF
TRBV4-2	few	15	NA	TRBJ2-2	TGTGCCAGCAGCCAAGATCGATCGCGCGCCGGGGAGCTGTTTTTT	CASSQDRSRAGELFF
TRBV29-1	NA	14	TRBD1	TRBJ2-3	TGCAGCTCAACCGGGACAGGGGGGGCAGATACGCAGTATTTT	CSSTGTGGADTQYF
TRBV7-2	few	17	TRBD1	TRBJ1-2	TGTGCCAGCAGCTCCAACCCCGGGACAGGAGTCTTTTATGGCTACACCTTC	CASSSNPGTGVFYGYTF
TRBV4-3	NA	14	TRBD1	TRBJ2-5	TGCGCCAGCAGCCAAGGGACAGGGGATGAGACCCAGTACTTC	CASSQGTGDETQYF
TRBV18	once	18	NA	TRBJ1-1	TGTGCCAGCTCACTATTTGATCCAGGGCCTTATCCGAACACTGAAGCTTTCTTT	CASSLFDPGPYPNTEAFF
TRBV2	NA	12	NA	TRBJ2-3	TGTGCCAGCAGGTGGTTGGCAGATACGCAGTATTTT	CASRWLADTQYF
TRBV10-3	few	15	NA	TRBJ2-3	TGTGCCATCAGTGAGTTTGACAGGAGCACAGATACGCAGTATTTT	CAISEFDRSTDTQYF